Given below is one T cell receptor (beta chain) in context. Germline-derived CDR1 and CDR2 are SGHTA and FQGNSA. V was trimmed by 2 bases and J by 5 bases, leaving 10 bases between them. The CDR3 runs to 14 residues. The data were produced by immunoSEQ multiplex PCR, yet TCRdb's version contains in-frame clones alone and is incomplete. The sample gives about 33,000 clones, approximately 91% of which show up once; around 20% is in the top ten. This sample is part of a study of blood T cell repertoires in COVID-19. Sequences were obtained from peripheral blood. The sequence derives from a man in his 70s with acute or convalescent COVID-19. The chain employs TRBV7-2 and TRBJ2-1; D perhaps matches TRBD2 (5 bases). The CDR3 loop is CASSLSIANNEQFF. In nucleotides, the CDR3 is TGTGCCAGCAGCTTATCGATAGCGAACAATGAGCAGTTCTTC.